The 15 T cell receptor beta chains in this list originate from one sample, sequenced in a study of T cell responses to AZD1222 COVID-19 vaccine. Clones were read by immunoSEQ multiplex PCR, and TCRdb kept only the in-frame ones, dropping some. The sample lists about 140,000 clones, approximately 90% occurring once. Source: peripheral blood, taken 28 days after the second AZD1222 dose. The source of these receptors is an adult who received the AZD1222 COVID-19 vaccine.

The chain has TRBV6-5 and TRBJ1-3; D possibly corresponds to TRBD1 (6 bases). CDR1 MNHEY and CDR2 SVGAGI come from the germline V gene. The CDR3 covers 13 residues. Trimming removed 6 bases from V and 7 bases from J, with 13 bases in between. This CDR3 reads CASSVGQFNTIYF. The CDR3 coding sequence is TGTGCCAGCAGCGTCGGACAGTTCAACACCATATATTTT.

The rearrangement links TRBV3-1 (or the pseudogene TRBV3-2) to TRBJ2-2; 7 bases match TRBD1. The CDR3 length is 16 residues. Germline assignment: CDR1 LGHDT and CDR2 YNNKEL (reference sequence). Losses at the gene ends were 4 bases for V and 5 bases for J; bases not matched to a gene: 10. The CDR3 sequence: CASSPFQGEWTGELFF. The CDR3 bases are TGTGCCAGCAGCCCATTTCAGGGGGAATGGACCGGGGAGCTGTTTTTT.

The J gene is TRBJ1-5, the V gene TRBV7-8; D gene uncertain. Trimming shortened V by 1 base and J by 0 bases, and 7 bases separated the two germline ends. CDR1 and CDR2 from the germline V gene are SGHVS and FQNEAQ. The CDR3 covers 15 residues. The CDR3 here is CASSLDLHSNQPQHF. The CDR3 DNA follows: TGTGCCAGCAGCTTAGATCTGCATAGCAATCAGCCCCAGCATTTT. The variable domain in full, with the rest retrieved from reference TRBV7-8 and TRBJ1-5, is GAGVSQSPRYKVAKRGQDVALRCDPISGHVSLFWYQQALGQGPEFLTYFQNEAQLDKSGLPSDRFFAERPEGSVSTLKIQRTQQEDSAVYLCASSLDLHSNQPQHFGDGTRLSIL.

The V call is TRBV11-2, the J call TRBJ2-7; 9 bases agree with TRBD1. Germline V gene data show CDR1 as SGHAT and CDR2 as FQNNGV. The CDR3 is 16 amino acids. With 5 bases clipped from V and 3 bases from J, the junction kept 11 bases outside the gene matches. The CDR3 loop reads CASSPAGTGLYYEQYF. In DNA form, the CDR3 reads TGTGCCAGCAGCCCAGCCGGGACAGGGCTTTACTACGAGCAGTACTTC.

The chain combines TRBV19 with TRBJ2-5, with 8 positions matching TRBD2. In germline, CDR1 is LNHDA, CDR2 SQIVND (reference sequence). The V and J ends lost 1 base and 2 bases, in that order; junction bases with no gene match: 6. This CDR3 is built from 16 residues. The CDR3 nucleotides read TGTGCCAGTAGTATAGCTGTTAGCGGGAATCAAGAGACCCAGTACTTC. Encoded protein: CASSIAVSGNQETQYF.

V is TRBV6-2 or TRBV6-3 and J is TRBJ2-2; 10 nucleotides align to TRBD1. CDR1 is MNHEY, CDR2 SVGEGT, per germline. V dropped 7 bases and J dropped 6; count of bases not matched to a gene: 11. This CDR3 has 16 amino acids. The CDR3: CASTPLWTGGPGELFF. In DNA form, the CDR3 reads TGTGCCAGCACCCCTCTATGGACAGGGGGGCCCGGGGAGCTGTTTTTT.

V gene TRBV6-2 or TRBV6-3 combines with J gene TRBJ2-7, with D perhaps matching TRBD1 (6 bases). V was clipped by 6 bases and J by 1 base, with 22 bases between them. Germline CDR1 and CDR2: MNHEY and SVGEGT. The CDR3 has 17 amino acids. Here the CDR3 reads CASSSGAMAGPSYEQYF. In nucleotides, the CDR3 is TGTGCCAGCAGCTCAGGGGCCATGGCAGGGCCGTCCTACGAGCAGTACTTC.

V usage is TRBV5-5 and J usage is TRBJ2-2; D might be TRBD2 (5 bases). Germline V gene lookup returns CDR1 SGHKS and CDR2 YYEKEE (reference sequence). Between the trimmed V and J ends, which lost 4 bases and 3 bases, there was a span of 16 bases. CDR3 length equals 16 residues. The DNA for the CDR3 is TGTGCCAGCAGCCGGTCCGGAGGCAGCGACACCGGGGAGCTGTTTTTT. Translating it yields CASSRSGGSDTGELFF.

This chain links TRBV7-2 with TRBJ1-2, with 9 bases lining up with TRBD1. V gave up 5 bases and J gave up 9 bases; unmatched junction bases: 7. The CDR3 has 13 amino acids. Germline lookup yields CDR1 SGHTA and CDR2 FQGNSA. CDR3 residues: CASSNRDRVRYTF. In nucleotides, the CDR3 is TGTGCCAGCAGCAACCGGGACAGGGTTCGCTACACCTTC. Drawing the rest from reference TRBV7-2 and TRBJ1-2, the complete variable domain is GAGVSQSPSNKVTEKGKDVELRCDPISGHTALYWYRQSLGQGLEFLIYFQGNSAPDKSGLPSDRFSAERTGGSVSTLTIQRTQQEDSAVYLCASSNRDRVRYTFGSGTRLTVV.

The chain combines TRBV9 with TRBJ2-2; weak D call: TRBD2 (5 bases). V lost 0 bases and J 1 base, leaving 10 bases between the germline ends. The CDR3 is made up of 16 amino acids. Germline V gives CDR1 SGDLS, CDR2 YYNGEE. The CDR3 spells CASSVAEGRNTGELFF. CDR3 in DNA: TGTGCCAGCAGCGTAGCTGAGGGAAGGAACACCGGGGAGCTGTTTTTT.

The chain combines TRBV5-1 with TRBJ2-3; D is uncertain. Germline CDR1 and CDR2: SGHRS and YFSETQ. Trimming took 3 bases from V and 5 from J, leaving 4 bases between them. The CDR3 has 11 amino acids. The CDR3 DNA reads TGCGCCAGCAGCTCAGGAGATACGCAGTATTTT. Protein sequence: CASSSGDTQYF.

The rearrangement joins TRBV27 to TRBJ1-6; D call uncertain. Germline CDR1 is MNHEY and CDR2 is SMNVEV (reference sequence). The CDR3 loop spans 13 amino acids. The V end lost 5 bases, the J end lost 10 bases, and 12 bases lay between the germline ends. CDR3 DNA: TGTGCCAGCAGTCTCCTGGGAACATCACCCCTCCACTTT. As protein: CASSLLGTSPLHF.

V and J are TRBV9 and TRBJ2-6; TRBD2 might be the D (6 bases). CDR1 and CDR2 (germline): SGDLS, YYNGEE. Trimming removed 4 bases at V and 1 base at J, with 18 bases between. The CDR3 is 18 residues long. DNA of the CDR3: TGTGCCAGCAGCCAGCGACCGGGACTTCGTTCTGGGGCCAACGTCCTGACTTTC. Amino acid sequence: CASSQRPGLRSGANVLTF.

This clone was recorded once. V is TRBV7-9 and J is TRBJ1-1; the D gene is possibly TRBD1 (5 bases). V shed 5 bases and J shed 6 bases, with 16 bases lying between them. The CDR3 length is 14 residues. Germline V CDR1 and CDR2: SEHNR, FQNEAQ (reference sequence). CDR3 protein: CASSPLGAHAEAFF. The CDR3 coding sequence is TGTGCCAGCAGCCCCCTCGGGGCGCACGCTGAAGCTTTCTTT. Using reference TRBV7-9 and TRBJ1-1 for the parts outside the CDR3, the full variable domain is DTGVSQNPRHKITKRGQNVTFRCDPISEHNRLYWYRQTLGQGPEFLTYFQNEAQLEKSRLLSDRFSAERPKGSFSTLEIQRTEQGDSAMYLCASSPLGAHAEAFFGQGTRLTVV.

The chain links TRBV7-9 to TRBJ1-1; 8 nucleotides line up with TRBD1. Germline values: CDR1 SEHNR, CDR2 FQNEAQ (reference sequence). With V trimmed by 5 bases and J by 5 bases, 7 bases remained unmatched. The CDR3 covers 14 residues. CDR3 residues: CASSLRQGITEAFF. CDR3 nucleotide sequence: TGTGCCAGCAGCCTTCGACAGGGGATTACTGAAGCTTTCTTT.